This T cell receptor (beta chain) was profiled in a study of T-cell memory formation after mild COVID-19. V shed 6 bases and J shed 11 bases, with 11 bases lying between them. The CDR3 is made up of 11 amino acids. Germline V gives CDR1 LNHDA, CDR2 SQIVND (reference sequence). There are a few counts of this clonotype. Amplification by 5'RACE using constant-segment primers produced TCR alpha and TCR beta cDNA libraries that carried sample barcodes and UMIs. TCRdb analysed the 5' RACE reads with MiXCR anew, one entry per CDR3 protein. The table includes some 260,000 distinct CDR3 sequences, about a sixth detected once.

The chain employs TRBV19 and TRBJ2-1, with D perhaps matching TRBD2 (6 bases). The TCR was taken from a man younger than 35 who had mild COVID-19 (a few samples of this study predate the infection). Cell type and time point are not known. The sample consisted of PBMCs or a T cell subset sorted from them (not recorded which). This CDR3 is CASSSGLKQFF. The CDR3 bases are TGTGCCAGTAGCTCCGGACTAAAGCAGTTCTTC.